Here is one TCR beta chain with its context. The record originates from a study of identical twins. Each CDR3 protein gets one entry after TCRdb re-called the 5' RACE reads with MiXCR. This sample has fewer than 550,000 distinct CDR3 sequences; around 15% occur once, and the top ten carry 0.44%. Germline V gene data show CDR1 as MNHEY and CDR2 as SVGAGI. Trimming removed 2 bases from V and 7 bases from J, with 21 bases in between. This CDR3 is built from 17 residues. These data were likewise used in another study, on yellow fever vaccine responses in identical twins. That investigation notes: Twins reportedly showed a vaccine T cell response that seemed partly convergent and partly personalized.

The receptor's source is a woman aged 18-29 years in good health. Source material: CD4+ T cells sorted from blood. The chain joins TRBV6-5 to TRBJ2-1; D not certain. The CDR3 is CASSYLSRAGTRNEQFF. The CDR3 DNA sequence: TGTGCCAGCAGTTACCTATCACGAGCCGGTACGCGTAATGAGCAGTTCTTC.